These T cell receptor beta chains were read from a single sample in a study of blood T cell repertoires in COVID-19. Here immunoSEQ multiplex PCR was the method, and the copy in TCRdb shows in-frame clones only, minus some. The sample gives some 160,000 clones, about four fifths of which show up once; 11% to 15% is in the top ten. Material for sequencing was peripheral blood. The receptors shown here come from a woman of 80 years or more with acute or convalescent COVID-19. Each CDR3 is given with its conserved first and last residue. The D gene is left open where the match is weak. Not every row has a clone size; where given, it reads once, few, many or a size class.

CDR3nt	CDR3aa	d_gene	v_gene	abundance	j_gene
TGTGCCAGTCGCCACGGACAGGGGGTTATCGGGGAGCTGTTTTTT	CASRHGQGVIGELFF	TRBD1	TRBV19	NA	TRBJ2-2
TGTGCCAGCTCACCCTTCCAAGCGGCAGATACGCAGTATTTT	CASSPFQAADTQYF	NA	TRBV18	NA	TRBJ2-3
TGTGCCAGCAGCTTAGCTAGGGGCGGGGGAAGTGAGCAGTTCTTC	CASSLARGGGSEQFF	TRBD2	TRBV7-2	NA	TRBJ2-1
TGTGCCTGGAGTGTACTCGGCGGGGCCACCTACGAGCAGTACTTC	CAWSVLGGATYEQYF	NA	TRBV30	NA	TRBJ2-7
TGCGCCAGCAGCACAGGGGAATATAGCAATCAGCCCCAGCATTTT	CASSTGEYSNQPQHF	TRBD1	TRBV5-1	NA	TRBJ1-5
TGTGCCAGCAGCGTAAGTCAGGGAGGGGCGTATAGCAATCAGCCCCAGCATTTT	CASSVSQGGAYSNQPQHF	NA	TRBV9	NA	TRBJ1-5
TGTGCCAGCAGTTTTCCCCCGGGACAGGCACGAACCTACGAGCAGTACTTC	CASSFPPGQARTYEQYF	TRBD1	TRBV28	NA	TRBJ2-7
TGTGCCAGCAACTCCCTGACAGGTTCCAATCAGCCCCAGCATTTT	CASNSLTGSNQPQHF	NA	TRBV28	once	TRBJ1-5
TGTGCCAGCAGTTACTCTGGCGGTCTTAGCACAGATACGCAGTATTTT	CASSYSGGLSTDTQYF	NA	TRBV6-5	NA	TRBJ2-3
TGTGCCAGCAGCCCACCGCCAGGGAACACTGAAGCTTTCTTT	CASSPPPGNTEAFF	NA	TRBV13	NA	TRBJ1-1
TGTGCCTGGAGTGCCCGACTAGCGGGAGGATTCAATGAGCAGTTCTTC	CAWSARLAGGFNEQFF	TRBD2	TRBV30	NA	TRBJ2-1
TGTGCTAGTGGCAAGACTAGCGCGTCCTACAATGAGCAGTTCTTC	CASGKTSASYNEQFF	TRBD2	TRBV12-5	NA	TRBJ2-1
TGCGCCAGCAGTGGGACAGGGGGCTACGAGCAGTACTTC	CASSGTGGYEQYF	TRBD1	TRBV5-1	NA	TRBJ2-7
TGTGCCAGCAGTTTATGGGGGAGGGATGGCTACACCTTC	CASSLWGRDGYTF	NA	TRBV28	once	TRBJ1-2
TGTGCCAGCAGACATTCGACAGGGACGGGCACTGAAGCTTTCTTT	CASRHSTGTGTEAFF	TRBD1	TRBV2	NA	TRBJ1-1
TGTGCCAGTAGTATAGCAGGGGTTACTAATGAAAAACTGTTTTTT	CASSIAGVTNEKLFF	NA	TRBV19	once	TRBJ1-4
TGCGCCAGCAGCTTAAGCGGCGGCACGGGAGATACGCAGTATTTT	CASSLSGGTGDTQYF	NA	TRBV5-1	NA	TRBJ2-3
TGTGCCAGCAGTGAGGGGACAGGGAAAGTCGGGTATGGCTACACCTTC	CASSEGTGKVGYGYTF	TRBD1	TRBV2	NA	TRBJ1-2
TGTGCCAGCAGCTTAGGGCCCCAGTCCGGGGAGCTGTTTTTT	CASSLGPQSGELFF	NA	TRBV7-9	once	TRBJ2-2
TGTGCCAGCTCAGTGCCGTACCAAGAGACCCAGTACTTC	CASSVPYQETQYF	NA	TRBV28	NA	TRBJ2-5
TGTGCCAGCAGGCGGACAGGACACCCCTACGAGCAGTACTTC	CASRRTGHPYEQYF	TRBD1	TRBV27	once	TRBJ2-7
TGTGCCAGCAGCTTCGTTTACGGGACAGGGGATGAAAAACTGTTTTTT	CASSFVYGTGDEKLFF	TRBD1	TRBV11-1	NA	TRBJ1-4
TGTGCCAGCAGTGAAATACGGCGGGAGGGGACAGATACGCAGTATTTT	CASSEIRREGTDTQYF	TRBD2	TRBV6-1	NA	TRBJ2-3
TGTGCCTGGAGTGTACTAGCGGGGCCAGATACGCAGTATTTT	CAWSVLAGPDTQYF	TRBD2	TRBV30	NA	TRBJ2-3
TGTGCCAGTAATGCAGGGTCCTATAATTCACCCCTCCACTTT	CASNAGSYNSPLHF	NA	TRBV19	once	TRBJ1-6
TGTGCCTGGGAGGGACTAGCGGGAGGGGCCATCTACGAGCAGTACTTC	CAWEGLAGGAIYEQYF	TRBD2	TRBV30	NA	TRBJ2-7
TGTGCCAGCAGCCAAGATCTGGCCGAGCAGTACTTC	CASSQDLAEQYF	NA	TRBV3-1/TRBV3-2	NA	TRBJ2-7
TGTGCCTGGACAGGACAGGGCCTTTGGGAGCCCCAGCATTTT	CAWTGQGLWEPQHF	TRBD1	TRBV30	NA	TRBJ1-5
TGTGCCAGTAGTATAGATCCGGGACAGGGGAAAGGATATAGCAATCAGCCCCAGCATTTT	CASSIDPGQGKGYSNQPQHF	TRBD1	TRBV19	NA	TRBJ1-5
TGTGCCAGCAGCCGCCGTGCGGGGGTGAGCACAGATACGCAGTATTTT	CASSRRAGVSTDTQYF	TRBD2	TRBV27	NA	TRBJ2-3
TGTGCCAGCAGTGAATTTGCGGATCAGCCCCAGCATTTT	CASSEFADQPQHF	NA	TRBV6-1	NA	TRBJ1-5
TGTGCCAGCAGGGGGACAGGGGTCTTCACTGAAGCTTTCTTT	CASRGTGVFTEAFF	TRBD1	TRBV2	once	TRBJ1-1
TGTGCCAGTAGTATCTTCGGGACAGGGTTGCGTCAGCCCCAGCATTTT	CASSIFGTGLRQPQHF	TRBD1	TRBV19	NA	TRBJ1-5
TGTGCCAGCAGTCCCCGGACAGGGAGGGGATGGACCCAGTACTTC	CASSPRTGRGWTQYF	NA	TRBV27	NA	TRBJ2-5
TGTGCCAGCCTGGTTAGCGGGAACACCGGGGAGCTGTTTTTT	CASLVSGNTGELFF	NA	TRBV6-6	NA	TRBJ2-2
TGTGCCAGCAGCCAATGGACAAACAATGAGCAGTTCTTC	CASSQWTNNEQFF	NA	TRBV5-4	few	TRBJ2-1
TGTGCCAGCAGAGAGAGCACAGGGGCGGTCTATGGCTACACCTTC	CASRESTGAVYGYTF	TRBD1	TRBV28	NA	TRBJ1-2
TGTGCCAGCAGTTTGGACTCGCCCCTGCAGTTCTTC	CASSLDSPLQFF	NA	TRBV6-5	NA	TRBJ2-1
TGTGCCAGCAGCTCGGGACAGGGGGCGAGTCAGCCCCAGCATTTT	CASSSGQGASQPQHF	TRBD1	TRBV7-2	NA	TRBJ1-5
TGTGCCACCAGCCTCCGGGTAAACTATGGCTACACCTTC	CATSLRVNYGYTF	NA	TRBV15	NA	TRBJ1-2
TGTGCCAGCAGCGTGTGGGGCAGTTCGTCAAAACTGTTTTTT	CASSVWGSSSKLFF	NA	TRBV5-4	NA	TRBJ1-4
TGTGCCACCAGTGATAGCCGTGAAGCTTTCTTT	CATSDSREAFF	NA	TRBV24-1	NA	TRBJ1-1
TGTGCCAGCAGTTTGGAGGGCGTCTACGAGCAGTACTTC	CASSLEGVYEQYF	NA	TRBV28	NA	TRBJ2-7
TGCGCCAGCAGCTTGGAGGTCGGGACCTATAATTCACCCCTCCACTTT	CASSLEVGTYNSPLHF	NA	TRBV5-1	NA	TRBJ1-6